These 8 T cell receptor beta chains originate from one sample sequenced in a study of blood T cell repertoires in COVID-19. TCRdb keeps only in-frame clones here, not all; method: immunoSEQ multiplex PCR. Of roughly 150,000 clones listed, 85% to 90% were seen once; the top ten hold 10%. Material: peripheral blood. These TCRs come from a woman aged 70 to 79 with COVID-19, enrolled during active disease.

The chain couples TRBV7-9 to TRBJ2-3; no definite D call. The CDR3 extends over 13 amino acids. Trimming stripped 1 base from V and 2 bases from J, with 4 bases between. Germline CDR1 SEHNR, CDR2 FQNEAQ (reference sequence). The CDR3 protein is CASSLGYTDTQYF. The CDR3 DNA follows: TGTGCCAGCAGCTTAGGCTACACAGATACGCAGTATTTT. The complete variable domain, with remaining parts taken from reference TRBV7-9 and TRBJ2-3, reads DTGVSQNPRHKITKRGQNVTFRCDPISEHNRLYWYRQTLGQGPEFLTYFQNEAQLEKSRLLSDRFSAERPKGSFSTLEIQRTEQGDSAMYLCASSLGYTDTQYFGPGTRLTVL.

The chain couples TRBV28 to TRBJ2-7; perhaps TRBD2 as D (5 bases). V was cut by 7 bases and J by 2 bases, with 15 bases left in between. Per germline, CDR1 MDHEN and CDR2 SYDVKM. There are 14 residues in the CDR3. CDR3 sequence: CASTLGLSAYEQYF. CDR3 nucleotides: TGTGCCAGCACCCTCGGACTTTCCGCCTACGAGCAGTACTTC.

The DNA for the CDR3 is TGTGCCAGCAGCCCCCTTAAGGGACTGCCCCAGCATTTT. Residues: CASSPLKGLPQHF. The chain is built from TRBV3-1 (or the pseudogene TRBV3-2) and TRBJ1-5; a weak D match, TRBD1 (5 bases). V lost 4 bases and J 9 bases, leaving 13 bases between the germline ends. There are 13 residues in the CDR3. Per germline, CDR1 LGHDT and CDR2 YNNKEL (reference sequence).

J is TRBJ1-5 and V is TRBV9, with D unresolved. This CDR3 has 13 amino acids. Germline V lookup: CDR1 SGDLS, CDR2 YYNGEE. V was clipped by 2 bases and J by 3 bases, with 6 bases between them. CDR3 nucleotides: TGTGCCAGCAGCGTCTCAGTCAATCAGCCCCAGCATTTT. Its protein product is CASSVSVNQPQHF.

This clone was found once. The V call is TRBV30, the J call TRBJ2-7; D remains unclear. The germline CDR1 and CDR2 sequences are GTSNPN and SVGIG (reference sequence). Trimming shortened V by 1 base and J by 5 bases, and 15 bases separated the two germline ends. The CDR3 contains 14 residues. The CDR3 DNA reads TGTGCCTGGAGTGAAGCCGACATAGGTAACGAGCAGTACTTC. It codes for CAWSEADIGNEQYF. The full variable domain, its missing parts supplied by reference TRBV30 and TRBJ2-7, is SQTIHQWPATLVQPVGSPLSLECTVEGTSNPNLYWYRQAAGRGLQLLFYSVGIGQISSEVPQNLSASRPQDRQFILSSKKLLLSDSGFYLCAWSEADIGNEQYFGPGTRLTVT.

Only a few counts were recorded for this clone. The chain combines TRBV5-1 with TRBJ1-2; perhaps TRBD1 as D (6 bases). Trimming left V 0 bases short and J 8 bases short, with 11 bases between. This CDR3 contains 13 residues. The V gene's germline CDR1 is SGHRS and CDR2 YFSETQ. This CDR3 is CASSLEDRWGYTF. The CDR3 bases are TGCGCCAGCAGCTTGGAAGACAGGTGGGGCTACACCTTC. The variable domain in full, completed from reference TRBV5-1 and TRBJ1-2, reads KAGVTQTPRYLIKTRGQQVTLSCSPISGHRSVSWYQQTPGQGLQFLFEYFSETQRNKGNFPGRFSGRQFSNSRSEMNVSTLELGDSALYLCASSLEDRWGYTFGSGTRLTVV.

The CDR3 loop reads CASSVKGQVNEKLFF. In DNA, the CDR3 is TGTGCCAGCAGCGTCAAGGGGCAGGTTAATGAAAAACTGTTTTTT. This rearrangement joins TRBV9 to TRBJ1-4; TRBD1 is a possible D gene (5 bases). V lost 2 bases to trimming and J lost 4 bases, with 12 bases between them. This CDR3 has 15 amino acids. Germline CDR1 and CDR2: SGDLS and YYNGEE.

This sequence joins TRBV6-1 and TRBJ2-5; 9 bases map to TRBD2. CDR1 and CDR2 from the germline V gene are MNHNS and SASEGT. V lost 1 base and J lost 5; bases outside the gene matches: 17. The CDR3 length is 19 residues. The CDR3 here is CASSEVDSGGIRGMETQYF. The CDR3 nucleotides read TGTGCCAGCAGTGAAGTAGATAGCGGGGGTATTAGAGGGATGGAGACCCAGTACTTC.